This T cell receptor (beta chain) was obtained from a study of blood T cells in healthy people across ages. The use of a sample-barcoded 5' primer and a J-beta primer mix characterized a second PCR of about 7 to 12 cycles. Every sample produced at least 3 million CDR3-containing paired-end reads. TCRdb reanalysed the 5' RACE reads using MiXCR and keeps one entry per CDR3 protein. The sample holds about 640,000 distinct CDR3 sequences, roughly 58% seen once. V lost 3 bases and J 5 bases, leaving 14 bases between the germline ends. The length of the CDR3 is 14 residues. The V gene's germline CDR1 is SGHRS and CDR2 YFSETQ.

This receptor was taken from a man in his sixties in good health. Sequencing input: blood. The genes are TRBV5-1 and TRBJ2-5; D might be TRBD1 (6 bases). CDR3 amino acids: CASSSHRVEETQYF. In DNA form, the CDR3 reads TGCGCCAGCAGCTCCCACAGGGTGGAGGAGACCCAGTACTTC.